This TCR beta chain was captured by sequencing in a study of blood T cells in healthy people across ages. Looking at the study overall: Researchers report that template switching captured about one barcoded beta molecule per two T cells. General study results and limits: Both higher diversity and more naive CD4+ cells marked long-lived donors when set against aged donors. Older age went with lower TCR beta diversity per million T cells, in a roughly linear way.

A second PCR, run for roughly 7 to 11 cycles, used a sample-barcoded 5' primer plus a J-beta primer mix. Each CDR3 protein is one row after TCRdb ran MiXCR on the 5' RACE reads. Of about 800,000 distinct CDR3 sequences listed, 58% are singletons. This clonotype appeared many times. Its cognate antigen is unknown. The germline V gene has CDR1 MDHEN and CDR2 SYDVKM. This CDR3 has 15 amino acids. The germline V and J ends were trimmed by 11 bases and 1 base, with 18 bases remaining between them. The chain recombines TRBV28 with TRBJ2-1; the D gene could be TRBD1 or TRBD2 (6 bases each). The sequence was collected from a man aged 25 to 45 in good health. Sequenced input: blood. CDR3 protein: CALGGRRGSYNEQFF. The CDR3 DNA reads as TGTGCCCTAGGGGGGCGGCGGGGTTCCTACAATGAGCAGTTCTTC.